One sample yielded the 32 T cell receptor beta chains listed below, sequenced in a study of shared clonotypes between healthy human individuals. Generated by immunoSEQ multiplex PCR, the TCRdb table keeps only in-frame clones and is missing some. The table lists 450,000 to 550,000 clones, 79% of them singletons. The material sequenced was PBMCs. Receptor source: a woman aged 40-49 years in good health. Some clones in this sample may be carry-over from other donors' samples.

The J gene is TRBJ1-1, the V gene TRBV5-1; D uncertain. V lost 0 bases to trimming and J lost 1 base, with 10 bases between them. Germline CDR1 and CDR2: SGHRS and YFSETQ. The CDR3 sequence is 15 residues long. CDR3 sequence (DNA): TGCGCCAGCAGCTTGGCCGGACTCGAGAACACTGAAGCTTTCTTT. Protein sequence: CASSLAGLENTEAFF.

This rearrangement joins TRBV28 to TRBJ2-1, with D maybe TRBD2 (6 bases). From germline, CDR1 is MDHEN and CDR2 SYDVKM. The CDR3 sequence is 14 residues long. Trimming took 9 bases from V and 0 from J, leaving 12 bases between them. CDR3 sequence: CASSLDYSYNEQFF. CDR3 coding DNA: TGTGCCAGTAGCCTGGACTACTCCTACAATGAGCAGTTCTTC.

The chain is built from TRBV7-2 and TRBJ2-5; 16 bases match TRBD2. The CDR3 runs to 16 residues. The germline V gene has CDR1 SGHTA and CDR2 FQGNSA. The V gene end was trimmed by 4 bases and the J gene end by 7 bases; junction bases not matched to a gene: 6. The CDR3 region is CASSWGLAGGSGTQYF. DNA of the CDR3: TGTGCCAGCAGCTGGGGACTAGCGGGAGGGTCTGGGACCCAGTACTTC.

J is TRBJ2-3 and V is TRBV6-5, with 8 bases aligning to TRBD1. The CDR3 covers 14 residues. V gave up 5 bases and J gave up 5 bases; unmatched junction bases: 6. The V gene's germline CDR1 is MNHEY and CDR2 SVGAGI. This CDR3 reads CASSTGQGRDTQYF. As DNA, the CDR3 is TGTGCCAGCAGTACTGGACAGGGTAGAGATACGCAGTATTTT.

This chain links TRBV11-3 with TRBJ1-1; no reliable D call. Trimming cost V 2 bases and J 3 bases, with 7 bases left between them. Germline lookup yields CDR1 SGHNT and CDR2 YENEEA. The CDR3 sequence is 13 residues long. CDR3 amino acids: CASSLMKDTEAFF. Here the CDR3 DNA reads TGTGCCAGCAGCTTAATGAAGGACACTGAAGCTTTCTTT. Supplemented by reference TRBV11-3 and TRBJ1-1, the full variable domain reads EAGVVQSPRYKIIEKKQPVAFWCNPISGHNTLYWYLQNLGQGPELLIRYENEEAVDDSQLPKDRFSAERLKGVDSTLKIQPAELGDSAVYLCASSLMKDTEAFFGQGTRLTVV.

Concerning this clone itself: At one end the junction does not follow the germline gene, possibly because of a read error. The chain combines TRBV7-8 with TRBJ2-2, with a weak D call TRBD2 (8 bases). This CDR3 has 18 residues. Germline CDR1 and CDR2: SGHVS and FQNEAQ. Here the CDR3 reads CAGSFYRGTSGKTGELFF. The CDR3 region has the DNA TGTGCCGGCAGCTTTTACAGGGGAACTAGCGGAAAAACCGGGGAGCTGTTTTTT.

V and J are TRBV9 and TRBJ2-7; a weak D match, TRBD1 (5 bases). The germline gives CDR1 SGDLS, CDR2 YYNGEE. Trimming cost V 0 bases and J 0 bases, with 10 bases left between them. The CDR3 is 15 residues long. The DNA of the CDR3 is TGTGCCAGCAGCGTAGGGGGCCCTAGCTCCTACGAGCAGTACTTC. It is translated as CASSVGGPSSYEQYF.

The chain links TRBV11-3 to TRBJ2-2; the D gene is possibly TRBD2 (6 bases). The germline V and J ends were trimmed by 5 bases and 7 bases, with 14 bases remaining between them. The CDR3 length is 14 residues. The germline gives CDR1 SGHNT, CDR2 YENEEA. CDR3 coding DNA: TGTGCCAGCAGCCCGGGAGAGGGGAACGGGGAGCTGTTTTTT. This gives the protein CASSPGEGNGELFF.

The CDR3 reads CASNSGVGEQFF. The CDR3 DNA follows: TGTGCCAGCAACTCTGGGGTGGGAGAGCAGTTCTTC. V and J are TRBV28 and TRBJ2-1; D is undetermined. The CDR3 contains 12 residues. Germline values: CDR1 MDHEN, CDR2 SYDVKM. V was trimmed by 7 bases and J by 10 bases, leaving 14 bases between them.

This chain connects TRBV7-2 to TRBJ2-5; 8 nucleotides align to TRBD2. Trimming took 4 bases from V and 3 from J; bases not matched to a gene: 4. This CDR3 spans 14 amino acids. CDR1 SGHTA and CDR2 FQGNSA come from the germline V gene. CDR3 in DNA: TGTGCCAGCAGCTATAGCGGGACAAAAGAGACCCAGTACTTC. It specifies CASSYSGTKETQYF.

The chain employs TRBV20-1 and TRBJ2-7; no clear D. The germline CDR1 and CDR2 sequences are DFQATT and SNEGSKA (reference sequence). Trimming took off 1 base at V and 4 bases at J, with 5 bases between the two ends. This CDR3 has 11 residues. CDR3 nucleotides: TGCAGTGCTAGAGTTTTATACGAGCAGTACTTC. Its translation: CSARVLYEQYF.

This clone has a single count. The gene calls are TRBV4-2 and TRBJ2-2; D not resolved. V gave up 1 base and J gave up 6 bases, with 9 bases separating them. Germline CDR1 LGHNA, CDR2 YNFKEQ. The CDR3 totals 14 residues. The CDR3 bases are TGTGCCAGCAGCCAAGCTTTCCCCCCCGGGGAGCTGTTTTTT. This translates into CASSQAFPPGELFF.

CDR3 nucleotide sequence: TGCAGCGTCCGGTCGGATGGCTATGGCTACACCTTC. Protein sequence: CSVRSDGYGYTF. This chain connects TRBV29-1 to TRBJ1-2; D gene uncertain. This CDR3 is 12 amino acids long. Trimming pared 6 bases from V and 4 bases from J, leaving 12 bases between. From germline, CDR1 is SQVTM and CDR2 ANQGSEA.

CDR3 in DNA: TGTGCCAGCAGCTTAGGGACAAAGGACGAGCAGTACTTC. Encoded protein: CASSLGTKDEQYF. The gene calls are TRBV11-3 and TRBJ2-7; D perhaps matches TRBD1 (5 bases). The germline CDR1 and CDR2 sequences are SGHNT and YENEEA. The CDR3 loop spans 13 amino acids. Trimming cost V 1 base and J 5 bases, with 9 bases left between them.

V is TRBV4-2 and J is TRBJ2-3; D is ambiguous. Trimming shortened V by 0 bases and J by 4 bases, and 11 bases separated the two germline ends. Germline lookup yields CDR1 LGHNA and CDR2 YNFKEQ. CDR3 length: 15 amino acids. CDR3 region: CASSQDGKESDTQYF. The DNA for the CDR3 is TGTGCCAGCAGCCAAGATGGGAAGGAATCAGATACGCAGTATTTT.

This clone has more than one count but fewer than ten. The V and J genes are TRBV7-8 and TRBJ2-2, with 8 bases matching TRBD2. This CDR3 contains 15 residues. CDR1 is SGHVS, CDR2 FQNEAQ, per germline. Germline trimming cut 5 bases from V and 1 base from J; bases unmatched to any gene: 3. CDR3 in amino acids: CASSLTSGNTGELFF. CDR3 coding DNA: TGTGCCAGCAGCCTAACTAGCGGGAACACCGGGGAGCTGTTTTTT.

This clone has just one count. The V call is TRBV5-1, the J call TRBJ2-2; 7 bases are a match to TRBD2. The CDR3 spans 16 residues. Germline trimming cut 5 bases from V and 6 bases from J; bases unmatched to any gene: 13. Per germline, CDR1 SGHRS and CDR2 YFSETQ. CDR3 in amino acids: CASRPQTSLSAGELFF. CDR3 coding DNA: TGCGCCAGCAGACCCCAGACTAGCCTCTCCGCCGGGGAGCTGTTTTTT.

The chain couples TRBV7-2 to TRBJ1-5; TRBD1 agrees at 12 bases. The J segment lost 1 base and the V segment lost 5 bases, leaving 9 bases of the junction unmatched. From germline, CDR1 is SGHTA and CDR2 FQGNSA. The CDR3 runs 18 residues. CDR3 region: CASSPGTGGFRSNQPQHF. CDR3 nucleotides: TGTGCCAGCAGCCCCGGGACAGGGGGCTTCCGAAGCAATCAGCCCCAGCATTTT.

The chain couples TRBV28 to TRBJ1-2; D perhaps matches TRBD1 (5 bases). This CDR3 spans 16 amino acids. CDR1 is MDHEN, CDR2 SYDVKM, per germline. The V end was cut by 4 bases, the J end by 6 bases, with 21 bases between. DNA for the CDR3: TGTGCCAGCAGTTCGGGACTAGGGGTGAGTAAGGATGGCTACACCTTC. Translating it yields CASSSGLGVSKDGYTF.

The V and J genes are TRBV19 and TRBJ2-7, with 10 nucleotides matching TRBD1. With 5 bases clipped from V and 3 bases from J, the junction kept 4 bases outside the gene matches. The CDR3 runs 14 residues. Germline V gene data show CDR1 as LNHDA and CDR2 as SQIVND (reference sequence). CDR3 bases: TGTGCCAGTAGTGACAGGGGGCAACACTACGAGCAGTACTTC. Protein: CASSDRGQHYEQYF. Variable domain in full (rest from reference TRBV19 and TRBJ2-7): DGGITQSPKYLFRKEGQNVTLSCEQNLNHDAMYWYRQDPGQGLRLIYYSQIVNDFQKGDIAEGYSVSREKKESFPLTVTSAQKNPTAFYLCASSDRGQHYEQYFGPGTRLTVT.

The chain's CDR3 is CASSDYSTGRYSPLHF. CDR3 DNA: TGTGCCAGCAGTGACTACTCAACCGGAAGGTATTCACCCCTCCACTTT. This chain uses TRBV25-1 with TRBJ1-6, with D hard to call. Germline V gene sequence: CDR1 MGHDK, CDR2 SYGVNS. V dropped 3 bases and J dropped 8 bases, with 17 bases sitting between them. The CDR3 runs 16 residues.

This clone came up once. The CDR3 sequence is CASSATRGQGETNEKLFF. The DNA for the CDR3 is TGTGCCAGCAGCGCTACGCGGGGACAGGGGGAAACTAATGAAAAACTGTTTTTT. This chain links TRBV5-6 with TRBJ1-4; 11 bases agree with TRBD1. CDR3 length: 18 residues. Germline CDR1 and CDR2: SGHDT and YYEEEE. V was pared by 4 bases and J by 1 base, with 9 bases of the junction left unmatched. Looking up the rest from reference TRBV5-6 and TRBJ1-4 gives the full variable domain: DAGVTQSPTHLIKTRGQQVTLRCSPKSGHDTVSWYQQALGQGPQFIFQYYEEEERQRGNFPDRFSGHQFPNYSSELNVNALLLGDSALYLCASSATRGQGETNEKLFFGSGTQLSVL.

This clone was seen a few times. The chain recombines TRBV15 with TRBJ2-3, with 7 bases aligning to TRBD2. This CDR3 region has 14 residues. V shed 3 bases, J shed 4 bases, and the junction held 4 bases outside the gene matches. Germline assignment: CDR1 LNHNV and CDR2 YYDKDF (reference sequence). CDR3 bases: TGTGCCACCAGCAGTGGGGGGGACGCAGATACGCAGTATTTT. Its translation: CATSSGGDADTQYF.

The chain is built from TRBV10-1 and TRBJ2-5; maybe TRBD1 (6 bases). Germline CDR1 WNHNN, CDR2 SYGVQD (reference sequence). The CDR3 spans 13 residues. The V end lost 5 bases, the J end lost 1 base, and 8 bases lay between the germline ends. CDR3 sequence reads: CASSRGGQETQYF. The CDR3 DNA reads as TGCGCCAGCAGTAGAGGGGGCCAAGAGACCCAGTACTTC.

This sequence joins TRBV6-4 and TRBJ2-3; D is possibly TRBD2 (6 bases). The CDR3 sequence is 15 residues long. Germline V gene lookup returns CDR1 MRHNA and CDR2 SNTAGT. V was pared by 0 bases and J by 4 bases, with 11 bases between. For the CDR3, the DNA is TGTGCCAGCAGTGACTCGGGCGGCGGGGCAGATACGCAGTATTTT. Protein product: CASSDSGGGADTQYF.

The V and J genes are TRBV2 and TRBJ1-1; weak D call: TRBD1 (6 bases). Germline V gene lookup returns CDR1 SNHLY and CDR2 FYNNEI. The ends were cut back, 5 bases at V and 1 base at J, with 14 bases in the middle. There are 15 residues in the CDR3. CDR3 DNA sequence: TGTGCCAGCAGTAGCCCGGGGGCAGAGAACACTGAAGCTTTCTTT. Translation gives CASSSPGAENTEAFF.

V is TRBV5-6 and J is TRBJ2-3; tentative D call: TRBD1 (6 bases). Germline values: CDR1 SGHDT, CDR2 YYEEEE. CDR3 length equals 15 residues. The V end was cut by 4 bases, the J end by 2 bases, with 14 bases between. CDR3 nucleotides: TGTGCCAGCAGCCCCGGGACAACTTACACAGATACGCAGTATTTT. Translating gives CASSPGTTYTDTQYF.

The count of this clone is one. The rearrangement uses TRBV7-2 and TRBJ2-1, with TRBD2 matching 9 bases. V shed 6 bases and J 2 bases; nucleotides not matched to a gene: 5. Germline V CDR1 and CDR2: SGHTA, FQGNSA. CDR3 length equals 15 residues. This CDR3 reads CASSRLAGPYNEQFF. CDR3 DNA: TGTGCCAGCAGTCGGCTAGCGGGACCCTACAATGAGCAGTTCTTC.

This chain links TRBV27 with TRBJ2-3; D is undetermined. The CDR3 totals 14 residues. Germline CDR1 reads MNHEY; CDR2 reads SMNVEV (reference sequence). V gave up 2 bases and J gave up 0 bases, with 6 bases separating them. The CDR3 protein is CASSLVASTDTQYF. The CDR3 DNA sequence: TGTGCCAGCAGTTTAGTTGCCAGCACAGATACGCAGTATTTT.

The chain carries TRBV18 and TRBJ2-1; no definite D call. CDR1 and CDR2 (germline): KGHSH, LQKENI. V lost 6 bases, J lost 2 bases, and 14 bases lay in between. The CDR3 consists of 15 residues. The CDR3 coding sequence is TGTGCCAGCTCCGTCGGCGCCCCTCCCTACAATGAGCAGTTCTTC. Translated, it gives CASSVGAPPYNEQFF.

This sequence joins TRBV11-3 and TRBJ2-3; 7 nucleotides align to TRBD2. Trimming cost V 1 base and J 1 base; bases outside gene matches: 5. The length of the CDR3 is 16 residues. CDR1 SGHNT and CDR2 YENEEA come from the germline V gene. CDR3 nucleotide sequence: TGTGCCAGCAGCTTAGGAGGGAGGGCCGGCACAGATACGCAGTATTTT. Translated, it gives CASSLGGRAGTDTQYF.

The V and J genes are TRBV27 and TRBJ2-6; unclear D gene. The CDR3 extends over 15 amino acids. The V end lost 5 bases, the J end lost 0 bases, and 8 bases lay between the germline ends. The germline gives CDR1 MNHEY, CDR2 SMNVEV (reference sequence). The CDR3 sequence is CASSPLASGANVLTF. The CDR3 region has the DNA TGTGCCAGCAGTCCCCTCGCCTCTGGGGCCAACGTCCTGACTTTC. Based on the CDR3 plus reference TRBV27 and TRBJ2-6, the full variable domain is EAQVTQNPRYLITVTGKKLTVTCSQNMNHEYMSWYRQDPGLGLRQIYYSMNVEVTDKGDVPEGYKVSRKEKRNFPLILESPSPNQTSLYFCASSPLASGANVLTFGAGSRLTVL.